This T cell receptor beta chain was profiled in a study of cytomegalovirus exposure and HLA in healthy donors. Background on the study: Clustering assigned around 77% of the approximately 400 genotyped donors to the Caucasian-associated ancestry cluster.

CDR3 length: 15 residues. Germline-derived CDR1 and CDR2 are MGHDK and SYGVNS. V dropped 6 bases and J dropped 4; count of bases not matched to a gene: 1. At the time of sampling, donors were nominally healthy, though unrecorded immune exposures were likely. Both 60 Vbeta primers and 13 Jbeta primers went into the PCR. Some clones are missing from TCRdb's copy, which holds only in-frame ones; the method was immunoSEQ multiplex PCR. Of under 300,000 clones in the sample, 80% to 90% were seen once. Material for sequencing was PBMCs. This clonotype originated in a middle-aged man in good health and CMV-seropositive. The rearrangement joins TRBV25-1 to TRBJ2-3, with TRBD2 matching over 16 bases. In DNA form, the CDR3 reads TGTGCCAGCAGCGGGACTAGCGGGAGGGCAGATACGCAGTATTTT. Residues: CASSGTSGRADTQYF. The complete variable domain, with remaining parts taken from reference TRBV25-1 and TRBJ2-3, reads EADIYQTPRYLVIGTGKKITLECSQTMGHDKMYWYQQDPGMELHLIHYSYGVNSTEKGDLSSESTVSRIRTEHFPLTLESARPSHTSQYLCASSGTSGRADTQYFGPGTRLTVL.